What follows describes a single T cell receptor (beta chain). What it recognizes is unknown. Trimming removed 1 base at V and 5 bases at J, with 17 bases between. The CDR3 sequence is 17 residues long. This sample is part of a study of long-term antiretroviral therapy in people with HIV. Regarding the study as a whole: Controls had broader CDR3 length ranges than HIV repertoires did. It was not possible to obtain data on ART adherence, viral resistance or therapy changes.

The libraries were made with immunoSEQ v3.0 at survey level. A per-sample goal of roughly 40,000-55,000 T-cell genomes was targeted by sequencing. TCRdb keeps only in-frame clones here, not all; method: immunoSEQ multiplex PCR. The data show approximately 35,000 clones, 78% seen once. The sample was unsorted PBMCs, taken 3.1 years after starting antiretroviral therapy. V usage is TRBV23-1 and J usage is TRBJ2-2; TRBD2 is a possible D gene (6 bases). TRBV23-1 is sorted into the ORF group, with uncertain function. This clonotype originated in a woman between 45 and 65 years old with HIV. CDR3 DNA: TGCGCCAGCAGTCAATGGGGTCGGCGGGGCTTGACCGGGGAGCTGTTTTTT. Amino acid sequence: CASSQWGRRGLTGELFF.